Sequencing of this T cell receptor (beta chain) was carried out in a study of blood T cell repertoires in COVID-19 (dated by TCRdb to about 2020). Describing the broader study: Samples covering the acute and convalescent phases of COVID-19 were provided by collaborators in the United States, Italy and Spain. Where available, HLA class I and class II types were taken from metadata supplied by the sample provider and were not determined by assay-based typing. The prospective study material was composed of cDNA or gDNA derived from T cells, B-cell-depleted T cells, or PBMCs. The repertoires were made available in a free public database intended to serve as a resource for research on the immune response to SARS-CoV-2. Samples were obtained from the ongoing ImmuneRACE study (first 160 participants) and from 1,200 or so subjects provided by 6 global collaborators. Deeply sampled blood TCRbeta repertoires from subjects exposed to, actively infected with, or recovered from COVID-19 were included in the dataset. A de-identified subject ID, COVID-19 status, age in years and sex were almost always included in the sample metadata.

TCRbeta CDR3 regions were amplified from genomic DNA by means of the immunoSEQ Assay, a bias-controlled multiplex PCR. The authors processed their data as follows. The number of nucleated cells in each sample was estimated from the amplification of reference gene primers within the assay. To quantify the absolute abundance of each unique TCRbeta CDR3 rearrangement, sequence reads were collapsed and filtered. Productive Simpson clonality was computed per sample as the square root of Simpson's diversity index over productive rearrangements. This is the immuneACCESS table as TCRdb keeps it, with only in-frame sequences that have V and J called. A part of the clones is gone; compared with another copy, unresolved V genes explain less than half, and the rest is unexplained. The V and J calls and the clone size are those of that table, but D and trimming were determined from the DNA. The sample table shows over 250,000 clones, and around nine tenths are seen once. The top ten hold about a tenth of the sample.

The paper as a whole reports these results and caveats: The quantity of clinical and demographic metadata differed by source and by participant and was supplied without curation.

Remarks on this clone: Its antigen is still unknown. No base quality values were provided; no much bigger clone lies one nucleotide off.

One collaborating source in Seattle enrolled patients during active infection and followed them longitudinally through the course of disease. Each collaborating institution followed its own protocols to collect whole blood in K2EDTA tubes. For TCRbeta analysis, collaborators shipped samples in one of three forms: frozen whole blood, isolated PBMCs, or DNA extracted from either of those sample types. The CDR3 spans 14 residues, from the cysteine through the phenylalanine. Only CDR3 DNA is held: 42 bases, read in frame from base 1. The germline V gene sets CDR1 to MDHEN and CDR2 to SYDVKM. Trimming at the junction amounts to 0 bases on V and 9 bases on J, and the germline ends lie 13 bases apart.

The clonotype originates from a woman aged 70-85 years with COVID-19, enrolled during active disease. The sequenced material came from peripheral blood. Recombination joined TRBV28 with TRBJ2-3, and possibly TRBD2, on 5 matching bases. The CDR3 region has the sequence CASSLWSSGQTQYF. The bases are TGTGCCAGCAGTTTATGGTCGAGCGGTCAAACGCAGTATTTT.